This T cell receptor beta chain was identified during a study of post-analysis software for immune sequencing data. Study results and limitations: Patients used a handful of TRBV segments, including TRBV5-6, TRBV5-1 and TRBV20-1, more often than controls.

On this clonotype: The antigen is unknown.

Researchers reported that TCR beta cDNA libraries carried unique molecular identifiers. Each CDR3 protein is one row after TCRdb ran MiXCR on the PCR reads. The table lists fewer than 600,000 distinct CDR3 sequences, under 55% of them singletons, with 9% to 13% in the top ten. The CDR3 is made up of 12 amino acids. V was pared by 6 bases and J by 8 bases, with 16 bases between. From germline, CDR1 is SQVTM and CDR2 ANQGSEA. The gene calls are TRBV29-1 and TRBJ1-2; tentatively, D is TRBD1 (5 bases). The TCR sequence derives from a girl between 10 and 17 years old with multiple sclerosis. The sample was blood. The CDR3 DNA sequence: TGCAGCGTGGGGTCGGTCTACAGGGGCTACACCTTC. Translation: CSVGSVYRGYTF.